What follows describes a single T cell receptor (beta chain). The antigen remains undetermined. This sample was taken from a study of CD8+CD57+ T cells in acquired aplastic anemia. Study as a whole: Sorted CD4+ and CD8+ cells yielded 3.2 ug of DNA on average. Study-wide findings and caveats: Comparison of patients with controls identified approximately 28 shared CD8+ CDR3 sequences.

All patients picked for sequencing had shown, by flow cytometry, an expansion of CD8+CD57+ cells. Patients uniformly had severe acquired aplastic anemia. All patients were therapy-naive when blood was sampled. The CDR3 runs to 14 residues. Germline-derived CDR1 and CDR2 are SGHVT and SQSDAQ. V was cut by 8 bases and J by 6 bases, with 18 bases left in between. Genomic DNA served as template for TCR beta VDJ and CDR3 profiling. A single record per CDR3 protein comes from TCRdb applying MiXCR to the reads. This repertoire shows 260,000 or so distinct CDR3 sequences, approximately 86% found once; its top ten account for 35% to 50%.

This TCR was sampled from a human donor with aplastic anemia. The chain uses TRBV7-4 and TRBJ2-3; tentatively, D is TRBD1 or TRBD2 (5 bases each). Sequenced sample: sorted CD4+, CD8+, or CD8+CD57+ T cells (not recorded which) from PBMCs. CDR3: CASHLARGPDTQYF. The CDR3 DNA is TGTGCCAGCCACTTAGCGAGGGGTCCCGATACGCAGTATTTT. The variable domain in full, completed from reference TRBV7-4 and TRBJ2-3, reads GAGVSQSPRYKVAKRGRDVALRCDSISGHVTLYWYRQTLGQGSEVLTYSQSDAQRDKSGRPSGRFSAERPERSVSTLKIQRTEQGDSAVYLCASHLARGPDTQYFGPGTRLTVL.